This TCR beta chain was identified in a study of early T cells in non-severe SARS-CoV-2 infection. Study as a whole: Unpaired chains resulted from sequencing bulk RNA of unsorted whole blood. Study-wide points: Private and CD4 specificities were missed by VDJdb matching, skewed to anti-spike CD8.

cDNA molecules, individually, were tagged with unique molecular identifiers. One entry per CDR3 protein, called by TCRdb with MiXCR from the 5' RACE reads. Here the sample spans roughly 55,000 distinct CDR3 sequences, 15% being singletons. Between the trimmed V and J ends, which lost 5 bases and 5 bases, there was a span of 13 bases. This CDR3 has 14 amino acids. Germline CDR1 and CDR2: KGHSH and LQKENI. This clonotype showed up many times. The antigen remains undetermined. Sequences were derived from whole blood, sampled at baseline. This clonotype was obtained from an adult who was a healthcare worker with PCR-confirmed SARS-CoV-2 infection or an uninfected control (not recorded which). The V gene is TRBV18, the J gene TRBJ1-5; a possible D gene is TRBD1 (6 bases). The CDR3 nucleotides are TGTGCCAGCTCAACTGACAGGTCTTATCAGCCCCAGCATTTT. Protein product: CASSTDRSYQPQHF.